This entry features one T cell receptor beta chain sequence. The data were taken from a study of blood T cell repertoires in COVID-19. The CDR3 is 14 residues long. After removal of 0 bases from V and 6 bases from J, the junction contained 3 bases not matched to a gene. Germline CDR1 MNHEY, CDR2 SVGAGI. TCRdb keeps only in-frame clones here, not all; method: immunoSEQ multiplex PCR. The repertoire consists of fewer than 250,000 clones, with 70% to 90% occurring once and the leading ten covering roughly a tenth. This TCR was sampled from a man younger than 40 who had recovered from COVID-19. The V gene is TRBV6-5, the J gene TRBJ1-2; 8 bases match TRBD1. The sequenced sample was PBMCs or T cells enriched from blood (not recorded which). The CDR3 sequence is CASSYSGQEDGYTF. The CDR3 nucleotides read TGTGCCAGCAGTTACTCGGGACAGGAGGATGGCTACACCTTC.